The present T cell receptor (beta chain) was sequenced within a study of T-cell memory formation after mild COVID-19 (dated by TCRdb to the early 2020s). About the full investigation: TCR sequence clusters from the two donors were found to be largely donor specific. Longitudinal TCRalpha and TCRbeta repertoire sequencing tracked T-cell clones expanding and contracting after mild COVID-19 in a couple of donors. The cohort comprised two young, previously healthy adult volunteers, one female and one male. What the work shows at the level of the full study, not this receptor alone: Only two mild cases were covered in the study, and larger cohorts including severe cases with pre-infection samples were considered necessary. Clones contracting from day 15 to 85 had balanced CD4/CD8 phenotypes, while a second wave expanding from day 15 to 37 was biased towards CD4+. Contracting CD4+ clones turned up mainly in the CM and EM memory subsets, whereas EMRA was where CD8+ clones were enriched. Some responding clones were found in pre-infection memory, which suggests that pre-existing cross-reactive memory T cells took part in the SARS-CoV-2 response. Whether the second-wave clones peaking on day 37 were SARS-CoV-2 specific was not confirmed.

V and J are trimmed by 2 bases and 8 bases, and the gene matches miss 20 bases of the junction. The germline V gene provides CDR1 MNHEY and CDR2 SVGEGT. From its cysteine to its phenylalanine, the CDR3 spans 19 amino acids. Here the CDR3 DNA is all that survives: 57 bases in frame from base 1. Ficoll-Paque density gradient centrifugation was used to isolate PBMCs. With regard to this clonotype: There is no known antigen for this receptor. One base away there is no much larger clone; base qualities are not given.

Sequencing was performed on an Illumina NovaSeq 6000. TCRalpha and TCRbeta cDNA libraries were constructed by 5'RACE with constant-segment primers, with sample barcodes and unique molecular identifiers being introduced. Trizol reagent was used to extract RNA from every sample. Libraries were amplified in two PCR steps, with a second sample barcode and Illumina TruSeq adapters added in the second step. Libraries were sequenced on an Illumina NovaSeq with 2 x 150 bp paired-end reads. As for the original processing: Reads were demultiplexed and collapsed into UMI-guided consensus sequences with migec v1.2.7. Using mixcr v2.1.11, UMI consensuses were aligned to TRA and TRB V and J templates and then assembled into clonotypes. A clonotype was counted as expanded or contracted only when both edgeR and NoisET called the clonotype significant, with the noise models trained on biological replicates. For edgeR calls, a false discovery rate-adjusted p below 0.01 and a log2 fold-change threshold of 1 were applied. As an exploratory analysis of dynamics, max-normalized trajectories of the 1000 most abundant clonotypes were examined with PCA combined with hierarchical clustering. Each responding clone was given a CD4 or CD8 phenotype based on the CD4+ and CD8+ repertoires, which had been sequenced separately. TCRdb trimmed the raw reads at Q25, called clones with MiXCR and kept productive beta chains. Identical CDR3 protein sequences are pooled into one entry, listed with their most common genes and DNA. The V and J calls follow TCRdb's processing rather than the paper's. The table for this sample lists roughly 500,000 distinct CDR3 sequences; roughly 22% of them were counted only once. Jointly, the top ten make up 12% of the sample.

The V gene is TRBV6-2 or TRBV6-3 and the J gene is TRBJ2-1, with TRBD2 matching 8 junction bases. The sample comprised PBMCs or a T cell subset sorted from them (not recorded which). The receptor comes from an adult woman who had mild COVID-19 (a few samples of this study predate the infection). The sample titles of this study are shuffled in the database, so cell type and time point are left out; the donor was told from shared clones. The DNA sequence is as follows: TGTGCCAGCAGTTACGACGCTAGCGGGTTCATTACTAAAGACGATGAGCAGTTCTTC. Its protein reads: CASSYDASGFITKDDEQFF.